A selection of T cell receptor beta chains follows, all from one sample in a study of blood T cell repertoires in COVID-19. The table came from immunoSEQ multiplex PCR; TCRdb's copy has only in-frame clones and leaves some out. There are 330,000 or so clones in the sample; approximately 90% occur only once, and roughly 9.9% lies in the top ten. The sample consisted of peripheral blood. These receptor sequences come from a man aged 25 to 40 with COVID-19, enrolled during active disease. The CDR3 runs from the conserved cysteine through the conserved F or W. The order of the fields is V gene, D gene, J gene, clone size, CDR3 DNA, CDR3 protein. D genes are given only for firm matches. The size of a clone is reported for some rows only, either as once, few or many, or as a class for expanded clones.

>TRBV4-1|-|TRBJ2-7|-
TGCGCCAGCAGCCAAGTGTACGGGTCGGACTCCTACGAGCAGTACTTC
CASSQVYGSDSYEQYF
>TRBV19|TRBD2|TRBJ2-3|few
TGTGCCAGTAGTATAGGAGCGGGGCTCACAGATACGCAGTATTTT
CASSIGAGLTDTQYF
>TRBV30|-|TRBJ1-2|-
TGTGCCTGGAGTGTACTTTCAGGGAACTATGGCTACACCTTC
CAWSVLSGNYGYTF
>TRBV7-8|TRBD1|TRBJ1-2|-
TGTGCCAGCAGCTTAGGGGATCGCAGGGGGCTCGGCTACACCTTC
CASSLGDRRGLGYTF
>TRBV7-3|TRBD2|TRBJ2-2|-
TGTGCCAGCAGCCCGGTCCGGACTAGCGCATTCGGGGAGCTGTTTTTT
CASSPVRTSAFGELFF
>TRBV10-3|-|TRBJ2-7|-
TGTGCCATCACCGAATCCGGAGGCTACGAGCAGTACTTC
CAITESGGYEQYF
>TRBV4-2|TRBD1|TRBJ2-7|-
TGTGCCAGCAGCGGACAGGGCTACGAGCAGTACTTC
CASSGQGYEQYF
>TRBV18|-|TRBJ1-2|-
TGTGCCAGCTCATCGAACAGGGAGGGCTATGGCTACACCTTC
CASSSNREGYGYTF
>TRBV24-1|TRBD1|TRBJ2-3|-
TGTGCCACCAGGGGGACAGCCACAGATACGCAGTATTTT
CATRGTATDTQYF
>TRBV5-8|-|TRBJ2-7|-
TGTGCCAGCAGCTTGCAGGATTCCTACGAGCAGTACTTC
CASSLQDSYEQYF
>TRBV4-2|-|TRBJ2-7|-
TGTGCCAGCAGCCCAGGACAGCCCTACGAGCAGTACTTC
CASSPGQPYEQYF
>TRBV15|TRBD1|TRBJ1-1|-
TGTGCCACAAGGGACAGGCGGAAGAACACTGAAGCTTTCTTT
CATRDRRKNTEAFF
>TRBV7-2|-|TRBJ2-7|-
TGTGCCAGCAGCGCGTCCCCCGCAGGGGGGAGGTACGAGCAGTACTTC
CASSASPAGGRYEQYF
>TRBV19|TRBD1|TRBJ1-5|-
TGTGCCAGTAGTATCCAGGACAGGGTTGATCAGCCCCAGCATTTT
CASSIQDRVDQPQHF
>TRBV5-1|-|TRBJ2-7|-
TGCGCCAGCAGCTTGGGGACAGACCTCTACGAGCAGTACTTC
CASSLGTDLYEQYF
>TRBV19|-|TRBJ2-7|-
TGTGCCAGTAAAAGCGGCGTAGCCTACGAGCAGTACTTC
CASKSGVAYEQYF
>TRBV4-3|-|TRBJ2-2|-
TGCGCCAGCAGCCTACCGGGTGCGGAGGAGCTGTTTTTT
CASSLPGAEELFF
>TRBV10-3|-|TRBJ1-2|-
TGTGCCATCAGTGAGTCTGCGGCTAACTATGGCTACACCTTC
CAISESAANYGYTF
>TRBV7-2|-|TRBJ2-2|-
TGTGCCAGCAGCTTCCAGGGGTGGGAGAACACCGGGGAGCTGTTTTTT
CASSFQGWENTGELFF
>TRBV27|TRBD1|TRBJ1-1|-
TGTGCCACCTGGGACAGGGGGACTGAAGCTTTCTTT
CATWDRGTEAFF
>TRBV28|-|TRBJ2-7|-
TGTGCCAGCAGTTTATTCAGTCAGGCCTACGAGCAGTACTTC
CASSLFSQAYEQYF
>TRBV5-5|TRBD1|TRBJ1-2|-
TGTGCCAGCAGCTGGGACAGGTACTATGGCTACACCTTC
CASSWDRYYGYTF
>TRBV6-2/TRBV6-3|-|TRBJ2-3|-
TGTGCCAGCAGTTACCGAGAGACGCAGTATTTT
CASSYRETQYF
>TRBV7-9|-|TRBJ1-3|-
TGTGCCAGCAGCTTACTGTACTCTGGAAACACCATATATTTT
CASSLLYSGNTIYF
>TRBV14|TRBD1|TRBJ2-5|-
TGTGCCAGCAGCCGGAGGACAGGGACCCCCCAAGAGACCCAGTACTTC
CASSRRTGTPQETQYF
>TRBV12-3/TRBV12-4|TRBD2|TRBJ2-7|once
TGTGCCAGCAGCCTGGGACTAGTTTACGAGCAGTACTTC
CASSLGLVYEQYF
>TRBV5-5|TRBD1|TRBJ1-4|-
TGTGCCAGCAGCTTGGGAATTGGGACAGTTGGAGGAACTAATGAAAAACTGTTTTTT
CASSLGIGTVGGTNEKLFF
>TRBV2|TRBD1|TRBJ1-4|-
TGTGCCAGCAGCGGGGGACAGGGATTCAATGAAAAACTGTTTTTT
CASSGGQGFNEKLFF
>TRBV10-3|TRBD1|TRBJ2-5|-
TGTGCCATCAGTGAAGCAACAGGGGAGCCCCAAGAGACCCAGTACTTC
CAISEATGEPQETQYF
>TRBV7-6|TRBD1|TRBJ2-1|-
TGTGCCAGCAGCTTCCGGGACAGGGGAGGGGATGAGCAGTTCTTC
CASSFRDRGGDEQFF
>TRBV27|-|TRBJ2-5|-
TGTGCCAGCAGTGGCAGGGGATGGGAGACCCAGTACTTC
CASSGRGWETQYF
>TRBV6-2/TRBV6-3|-|TRBJ1-2|few
TGTGCCAGCAGTTATGAGGTCGGTGGCTACACCTTC
CASSYEVGGYTF
>TRBV2|-|TRBJ1-1|once
TGTGCCAGCAGGTCGCGGGGGAACACTGAAGCTTTCTTT
CASRSRGNTEAFF
>TRBV12-3/TRBV12-4|-|TRBJ1-1|-
TGTGCCAGCAGGCAACAGCGGGACACTGAAGCTTTCTTT
CASRQQRDTEAFF
>TRBV12-3/TRBV12-4|-|TRBJ1-1|-
TGTGCCAGCTCCTTCCCCAGGAACACTGAAGCTTTCTTT
CASSFPRNTEAFF
>TRBV5-1|TRBD1|TRBJ1-4|-
TGCGCCAGCAGGAGGACAGGGCTGGGGGAAAAACTGTTTTTT
CASRRTGLGEKLFF
>TRBV12-5|TRBD2|TRBJ2-2|-
TGTGCTAGTGGTTTGGGACTAGCGGGGGGTCCCGGGGAGCTGTTTTTT
CASGLGLAGGPGELFF
>TRBV18|-|TRBJ1-3|once
TGTGCCAGCTCACCACCGTCTACAAGGCGGAACACCATATATTTT
CASSPPSTRRNTIYF
>TRBV9|-|TRBJ2-7|few
TGTGCCAGCAGCGTAGGGGGCACCCTCTACGAGCAGTACTTC
CASSVGGTLYEQYF
>TRBV5-1|TRBD1|TRBJ1-1|-
TGCGCCAGCAGCTCCCAGACAGGGGCCCTGAACACTGAAGCTTTCTTT
CASSSQTGALNTEAFF
>TRBV19|-|TRBJ1-4|-
TGTGCCAGCAGGGAGGGGTCTAATGAAAAACTGTTTTTT
CASREGSNEKLFF
>TRBV28|-|TRBJ2-4|-
TGTGCCAGCAGTAGGACACATTTAGCCAAAAACATTCAGTACTTC
CASSRTHLAKNIQYF
>TRBV5-1|TRBD1|TRBJ1-4|-
TGCGCCAGCAGCATGACAGGGGTGGGTGAAAAACTGTTTTTT
CASSMTGVGEKLFF
>TRBV7-2|-|TRBJ2-7|few
TGTGCCAGCAGCTTAGATCGGGGCAGGGGCGAGCAGTACTTC
CASSLDRGRGEQYF
>TRBV10-3|-|TRBJ1-4|-
TGTGCCATCAGTGAGACAGGCGGCGAAAAACTGTTTTTT
CAISETGGEKLFF
>TRBV10-1|-|TRBJ1-2|-
TGCGCCAGCAGTGAGACAGGGTGCCCTAGTAGTGGCTACACCTTC
CASSETGCPSSGYTF
>TRBV30|TRBD2|TRBJ2-3|-
TGTGCCTGGAGTGGCACGGTGGCGGGAGCAGATACGCAGTATTTT
CAWSGTVAGADTQYF
>TRBV15|TRBD1|TRBJ1-4|-
TGTGCCACCAGCAGAGATTGGGGACAGGGCTATGAAAAACTGTTTTTT
CATSRDWGQGYEKLFF
>TRBV3-1/TRBV3-2|-|TRBJ1-5|-
TGTGCCAGCAGCCAAGATTTGGCAGGGAATCAGCCCCAGCATTTT
CASSQDLAGNQPQHF
>TRBV6-2/TRBV6-3|TRBD2|TRBJ2-5|once
TGTGCCAGCACCCCTGTTCCGACGGGGGGAAAGACCCAGTACTTC
CASTPVPTGGKTQYF
>TRBV4-3|-|TRBJ1-1|few
TGCGCCAGCAGCCAAGACAGGGTACTCATGAACACTGAAGCTTTCTTT
CASSQDRVLMNTEAFF
>TRBV9|TRBD2|TRBJ2-2|-
TGTGCCAGCAGCGTAGGGGTGGGACTAGACCCGAACACCGGGGAGCTGTTTTTT
CASSVGVGLDPNTGELFF
>TRBV24-1|TRBD2|TRBJ2-5|-
TGTGCCACCAGTGACGAAATTACTAGCGGGACTACGGAGACCCAGTACTTC
CATSDEITSGTTETQYF
>TRBV28|TRBD1|TRBJ2-4|-
TGTGCCAGCAACCTTAAGGGGACAGGGGGCTTAAAAAACATTCAGTACTTC
CASNLKGTGGLKNIQYF
>TRBV5-1|TRBD1|TRBJ1-1|-
TGCGCCAGCAGCTTGACAGGGGGAGGCACTGAAGCTTTCTTT
CASSLTGGGTEAFF
>TRBV7-9|-|TRBJ2-5|-
TGTGCCAGCATCACAAGGACCCAGTACTTC
CASITRTQYF
>TRBV5-4|TRBD2|TRBJ2-5|-
TGTGCCAGCAGCTTGGGGACTAGCGGGGGGTCCGACCAAGAGACCCAGTACTTC
CASSLGTSGGSDQETQYF
>TRBV19|-|TRBJ1-6|-
TGTGCCAGTAGCTTTGGGGGCGATAATTCACCCCTCCACTTT
CASSFGGDNSPLHF